This record looks at one T cell receptor beta chain sequence and its context. Its target is not known. An end of the junction differs from the germline gene, which may be a read error. Samples came from axillary lymph nodes draining the breast cancer. This sample is drawn from a study of breast tumors, draining lymph nodes, adjacent tissues. Whole-study results and caveats: The data were judged consistent with most tumor T cells coming from lymph node and expanding in tumor. Compared with basal-like, luminal-like tumors shared significantly more repertoire with nontumor tissue. Tumor repertoires ranked between lymph nodes and nontumor tissue in diversity, with V and J gene preferences.

MiXCR was run by TCRdb on the multiplex PCR reads, yielding one entry per CDR3 protein. Seen here are 200,000 to 300,000 distinct CDR3 sequences, about 30% observed once, and the top ten hold over 0.95%. Per germline, CDR1 SNHLY and CDR2 FYNNEI. This CDR3 has 14 amino acids. The chain couples TRBV2 to TRBJ2-4, with a weak D call TRBD1 (6 bases). The sequenced material came from axillary lymph node tissue. The sequence derives from a female donor with breast cancer. Some clones in this sample may be carry-over from other donors' samples. The CDR3 protein is CASSFRGAENIQYF. The CDR3 nucleotides are TGTGCCAGCAGCTTCAGGGGAGCCGAAAACATTCAGTACTTC. The full variable domain, rest sourced from reference TRBV2 and TRBJ2-4, is EPEVTQTPSHQVTQMGQEVILRCVPISNHLYFYWYRQILGQKVEFLVSFYNNEISEKSEIFDDQFSVERPDGSNFTLKIRSTKLEDSAMYFCASSFRGAENIQYFGAGTRLSVL.